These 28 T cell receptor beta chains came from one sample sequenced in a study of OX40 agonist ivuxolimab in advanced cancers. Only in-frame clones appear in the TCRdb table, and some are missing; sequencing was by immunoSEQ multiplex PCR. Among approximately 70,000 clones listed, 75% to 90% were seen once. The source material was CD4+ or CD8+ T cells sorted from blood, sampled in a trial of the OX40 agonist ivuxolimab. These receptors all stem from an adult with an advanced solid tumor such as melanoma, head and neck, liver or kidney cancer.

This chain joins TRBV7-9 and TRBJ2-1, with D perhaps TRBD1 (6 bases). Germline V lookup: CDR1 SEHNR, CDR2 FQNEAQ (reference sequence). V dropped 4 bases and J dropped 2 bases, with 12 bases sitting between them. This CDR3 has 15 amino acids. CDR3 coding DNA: TGTGCCAGCAGCTCCACAGGGTCTACCTACAATGAGCAGTTCTTC. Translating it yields CASSSTGSTYNEQFF.

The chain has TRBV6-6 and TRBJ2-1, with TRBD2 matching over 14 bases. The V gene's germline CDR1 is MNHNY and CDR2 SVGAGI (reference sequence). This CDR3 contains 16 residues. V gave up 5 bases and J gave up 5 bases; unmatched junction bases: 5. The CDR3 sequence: CASSRTSGGTHNEQFF. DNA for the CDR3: TGTGCCAGCAGTCGGACTAGCGGGGGGACCCACAATGAGCAGTTCTTC.

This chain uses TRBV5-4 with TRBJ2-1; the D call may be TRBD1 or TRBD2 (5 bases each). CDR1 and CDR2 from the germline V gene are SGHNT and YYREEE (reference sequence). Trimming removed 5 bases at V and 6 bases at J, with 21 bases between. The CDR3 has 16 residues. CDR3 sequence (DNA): TGTGCCAGCAGTTCAGGGAGCTCACTAGAGTCCAATGAGCAGTTCTTC. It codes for CASSSGSSLESNEQFF. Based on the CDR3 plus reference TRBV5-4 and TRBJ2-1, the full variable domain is ETGVTQSPTHLIKTRGQQVTLRCSSQSGHNTVSWYQQALGQGPQFIFQYYREEENGRGNFPPRFSGLQFPNYSSELNVNALELDDSALYLCASSSGSSLESNEQFFGPGTRLTVL.

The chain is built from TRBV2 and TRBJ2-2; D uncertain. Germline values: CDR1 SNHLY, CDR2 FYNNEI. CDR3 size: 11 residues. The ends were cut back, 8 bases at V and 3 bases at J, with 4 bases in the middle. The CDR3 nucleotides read TGTGCCAGCGCTGACACCGGGGAGCTGTTTTTT. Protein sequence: CASADTGELFF.

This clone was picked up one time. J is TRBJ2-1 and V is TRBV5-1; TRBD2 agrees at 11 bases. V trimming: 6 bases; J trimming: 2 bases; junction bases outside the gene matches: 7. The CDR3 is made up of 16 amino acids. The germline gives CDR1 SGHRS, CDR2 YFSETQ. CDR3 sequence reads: CASTLWTSGPYNEQFF. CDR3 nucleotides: TGCGCCAGCACCCTCTGGACTAGCGGGCCCTACAATGAGCAGTTCTTC.

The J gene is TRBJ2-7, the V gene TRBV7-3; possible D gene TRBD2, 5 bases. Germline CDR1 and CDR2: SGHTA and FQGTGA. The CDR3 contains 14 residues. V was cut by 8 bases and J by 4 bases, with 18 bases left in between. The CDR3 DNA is TGTGCCAGCTCCCCTCCGGGGATCCGGTACGAGCAGTACTTC. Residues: CASSPPGIRYEQYF.

This CDR3 is CASSLDRRGRRETQYF. CDR3 coding DNA: TGTGCCAGCAGCTTAGATAGAAGGGGGCGGCGGGAGACCCAGTACTTC. J is TRBJ2-5 and V is TRBV7-9; 7 bases map to TRBD1. CDR3 length: 16 amino acids. The V and J ends lost 1 base and 5 bases, in that order; junction bases with no gene match: 10. CDR1 is SEHNR and CDR2 is FQNEAQ in the germline V gene (reference sequence).

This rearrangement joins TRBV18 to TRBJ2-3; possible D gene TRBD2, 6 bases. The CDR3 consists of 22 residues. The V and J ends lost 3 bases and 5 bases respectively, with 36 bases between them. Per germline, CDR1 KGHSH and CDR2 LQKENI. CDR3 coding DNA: TGTGCCAGCTCACCCGCCCGAGGTGTGGGAGGCAAGCAAAATCGGGGCCGAGATACGCAGTATTTT. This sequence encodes CASSPARGVGGKQNRGRDTQYF.

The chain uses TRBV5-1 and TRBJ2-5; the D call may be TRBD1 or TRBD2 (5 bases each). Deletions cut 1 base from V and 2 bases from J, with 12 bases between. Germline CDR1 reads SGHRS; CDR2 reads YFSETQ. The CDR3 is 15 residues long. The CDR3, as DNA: TGCGCCAGCAGCTTGAGAGGGACGTATCAAGAGACCCAGTACTTC. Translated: CASSLRGTYQETQYF. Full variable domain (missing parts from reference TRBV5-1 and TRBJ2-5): KAGVTQTPRYLIKTRGQQVTLSCSPISGHRSVSWYQQTPGQGLQFLFEYFSETQRNKGNFPGRFSGRQFSNSRSEMNVSTLELGDSALYLCASSLRGTYQETQYFGPGTRLLVL.

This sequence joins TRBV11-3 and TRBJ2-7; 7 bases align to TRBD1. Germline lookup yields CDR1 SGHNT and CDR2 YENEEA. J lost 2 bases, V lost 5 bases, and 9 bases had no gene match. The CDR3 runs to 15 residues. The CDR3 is CASSPRGGRTYEQYF. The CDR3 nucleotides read TGTGCCAGCAGCCCCAGAGGGGGCCGTACCTACGAGCAGTACTTC.

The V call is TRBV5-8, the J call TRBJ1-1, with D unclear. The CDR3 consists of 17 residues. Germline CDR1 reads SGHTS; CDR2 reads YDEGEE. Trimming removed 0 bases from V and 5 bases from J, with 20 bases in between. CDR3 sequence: CASSLEVSSDLRTEAFF. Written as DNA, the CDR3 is TGTGCCAGCAGCTTGGAAGTCTCTTCAGACTTGAGGACTGAAGCTTTCTTT.

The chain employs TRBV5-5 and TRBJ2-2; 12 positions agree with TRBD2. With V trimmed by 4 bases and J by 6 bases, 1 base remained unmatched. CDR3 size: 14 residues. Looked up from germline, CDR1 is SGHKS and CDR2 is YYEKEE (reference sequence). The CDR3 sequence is CASSRLAGAGELFF. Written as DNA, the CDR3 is TGTGCCAGCAGCCGACTAGCGGGAGCCGGGGAGCTGTTTTTT.

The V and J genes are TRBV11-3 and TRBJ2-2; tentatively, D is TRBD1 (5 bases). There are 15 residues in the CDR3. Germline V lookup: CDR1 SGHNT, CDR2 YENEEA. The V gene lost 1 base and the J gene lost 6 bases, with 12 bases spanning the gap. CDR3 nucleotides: TGTGCCAGCAGCTTAGGGACACCGTTAGCCGGGGAGCTGTTTTTT. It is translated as CASSLGTPLAGELFF. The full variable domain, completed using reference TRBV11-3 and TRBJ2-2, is EAGVVQSPRYKIIEKKQPVAFWCNPISGHNTLYWYLQNLGQGPELLIRYENEEAVDDSQLPKDRFSAERLKGVDSTLKIQPAELGDSAVYLCASSLGTPLAGELFFGEGSRLTVL.

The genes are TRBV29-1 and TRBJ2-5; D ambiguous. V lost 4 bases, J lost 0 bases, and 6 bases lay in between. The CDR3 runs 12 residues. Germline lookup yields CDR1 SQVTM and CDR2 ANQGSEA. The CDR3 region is CSVGGNQETQYF. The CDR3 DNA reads TGCAGCGTTGGAGGAAACCAAGAGACCCAGTACTTC.

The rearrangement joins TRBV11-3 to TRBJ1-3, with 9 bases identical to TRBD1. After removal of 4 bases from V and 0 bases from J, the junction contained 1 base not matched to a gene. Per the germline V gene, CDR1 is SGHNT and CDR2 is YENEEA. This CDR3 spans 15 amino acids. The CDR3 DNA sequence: TGTGCCAGCAGCTCACAGGGGGCCTCTGGAAACACCATATATTTT. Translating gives CASSSQGASGNTIYF. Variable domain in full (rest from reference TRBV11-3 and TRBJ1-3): EAGVVQSPRYKIIEKKQPVAFWCNPISGHNTLYWYLQNLGQGPELLIRYENEEAVDDSQLPKDRFSAERLKGVDSTLKIQPAELGDSAVYLCASSSQGASGNTIYFGEGSWLTVV.

As DNA, the CDR3 is TGCGCCAGCAGAGACGGGACAGGGAATGAAAAACTGTTTTTT. It specifies CASRDGTGNEKLFF. The V and J genes are TRBV10-1 and TRBJ1-4; 9 bases fit TRBD1. This CDR3 has 14 residues. J gave up 5 bases and V 6 bases, and 4 bases lay outside the gene matches. Looked up from germline, CDR1 is WNHNN and CDR2 is SYGVQD (reference sequence).

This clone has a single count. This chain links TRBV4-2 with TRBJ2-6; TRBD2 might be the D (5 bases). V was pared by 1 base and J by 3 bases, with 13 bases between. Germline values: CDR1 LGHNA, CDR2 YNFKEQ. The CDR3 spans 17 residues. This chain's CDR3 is CASSQVSEVVGANVLTF. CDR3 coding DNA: TGTGCCAGCAGCCAAGTTAGCGAGGTGGTTGGGGCCAACGTCCTGACTTTC.

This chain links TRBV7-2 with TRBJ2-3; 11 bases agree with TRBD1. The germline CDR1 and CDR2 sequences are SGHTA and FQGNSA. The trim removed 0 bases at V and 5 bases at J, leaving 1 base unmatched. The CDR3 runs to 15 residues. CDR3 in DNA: TGTGCCAGCAGCTTAGCGGGACAGGGGGTAGATACGCAGTATTTT. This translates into CASSLAGQGVDTQYF.

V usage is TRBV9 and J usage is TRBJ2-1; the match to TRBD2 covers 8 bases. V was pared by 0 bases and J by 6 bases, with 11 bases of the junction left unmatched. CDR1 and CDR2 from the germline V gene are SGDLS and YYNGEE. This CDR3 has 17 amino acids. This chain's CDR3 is CASSVEIRGGPGNEQFF. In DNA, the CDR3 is TGTGCCAGCAGCGTAGAAATACGGGGGGGCCCGGGCAATGAGCAGTTCTTC.

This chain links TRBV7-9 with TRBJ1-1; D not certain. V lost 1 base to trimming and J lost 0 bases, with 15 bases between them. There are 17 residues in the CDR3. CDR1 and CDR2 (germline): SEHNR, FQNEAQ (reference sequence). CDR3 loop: CASSLGLGVGMNTEAFF. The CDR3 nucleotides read TGTGCCAGCAGCTTAGGACTGGGAGTAGGCATGAACACTGAAGCTTTCTTT.

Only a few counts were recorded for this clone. The CDR3 coding sequence is TGTGCCAGCACCGGCCCAGGGCGAGCCTATAATTCACCCCTCCACTTT. Translation gives CASTGPGRAYNSPLHF. The chain couples TRBV2 to TRBJ1-6; a weak D match, TRBD1 (5 bases). The CDR3 runs 16 residues. V was trimmed by 7 bases and J by 2 bases, leaving 15 bases between them. Germline V gene lookup returns CDR1 SNHLY and CDR2 FYNNEI.

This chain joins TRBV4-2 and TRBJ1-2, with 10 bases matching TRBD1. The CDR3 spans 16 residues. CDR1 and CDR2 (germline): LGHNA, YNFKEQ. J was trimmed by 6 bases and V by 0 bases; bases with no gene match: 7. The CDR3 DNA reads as TGTGCCAGCAGCCAAGACCGACAGGGGGCGACGGATGGCTACACCTTC. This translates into CASSQDRQGATDGYTF.

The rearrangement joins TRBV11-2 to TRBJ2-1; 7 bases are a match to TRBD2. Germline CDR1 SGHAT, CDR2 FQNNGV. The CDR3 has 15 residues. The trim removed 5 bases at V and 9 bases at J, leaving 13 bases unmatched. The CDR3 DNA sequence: TGTGCCAGCAGCCCCGGGGGGTCCGGGTGGGTTGAGCAGTTCTTC. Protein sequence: CASSPGGSGWVEQFF. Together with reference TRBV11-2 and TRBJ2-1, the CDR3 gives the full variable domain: EAGVAQSPRYKIIEKRQSVAFWCNPISGHATLYWYQQILGQGPKLLIQFQNNGVVDDSQLPKDRFSAERLKGVDSTLKIQPAKLEDSAVYLCASSPGGSGWVEQFFGPGTRLTVL.

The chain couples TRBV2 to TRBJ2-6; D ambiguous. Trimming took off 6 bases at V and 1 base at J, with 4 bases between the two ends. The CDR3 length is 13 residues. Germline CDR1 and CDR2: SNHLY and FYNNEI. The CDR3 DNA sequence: TGTGCCAGCAGGACGTCTGGGGCCAACGTCCTGACTTTC. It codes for CASRTSGANVLTF.

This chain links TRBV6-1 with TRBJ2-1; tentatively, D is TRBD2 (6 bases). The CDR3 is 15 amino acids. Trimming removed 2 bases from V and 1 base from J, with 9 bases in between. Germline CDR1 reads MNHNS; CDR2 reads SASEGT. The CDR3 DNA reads TGTGCCAGCAGTGAATCGGCGGGGTCCTACAATGAGCAGTTCTTC. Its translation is CASSESAGSYNEQFF.

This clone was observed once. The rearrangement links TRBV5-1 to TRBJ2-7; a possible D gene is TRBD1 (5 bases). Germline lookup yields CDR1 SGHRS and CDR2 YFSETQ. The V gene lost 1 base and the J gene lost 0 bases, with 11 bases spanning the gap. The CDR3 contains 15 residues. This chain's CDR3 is CASSLNRPSSYEQYF. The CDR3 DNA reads TGCGCCAGCAGCTTGAACAGGCCCAGCTCCTACGAGCAGTACTTC.

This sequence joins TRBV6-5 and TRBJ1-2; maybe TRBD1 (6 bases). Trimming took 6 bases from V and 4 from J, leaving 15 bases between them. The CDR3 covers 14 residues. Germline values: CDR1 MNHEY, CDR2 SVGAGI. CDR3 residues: CASSLTGSSYGYTF. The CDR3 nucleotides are TGTGCCAGCAGCCTAACAGGGAGCTCCTATGGCTACACCTTC.

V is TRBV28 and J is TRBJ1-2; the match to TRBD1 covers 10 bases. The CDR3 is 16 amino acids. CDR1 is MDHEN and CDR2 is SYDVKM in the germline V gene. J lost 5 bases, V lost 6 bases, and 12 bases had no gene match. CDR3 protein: CASSNTRTGGTYGYTF. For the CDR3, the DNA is TGTGCCAGCAGCAACACCCGGACAGGGGGGACATATGGCTACACCTTC.